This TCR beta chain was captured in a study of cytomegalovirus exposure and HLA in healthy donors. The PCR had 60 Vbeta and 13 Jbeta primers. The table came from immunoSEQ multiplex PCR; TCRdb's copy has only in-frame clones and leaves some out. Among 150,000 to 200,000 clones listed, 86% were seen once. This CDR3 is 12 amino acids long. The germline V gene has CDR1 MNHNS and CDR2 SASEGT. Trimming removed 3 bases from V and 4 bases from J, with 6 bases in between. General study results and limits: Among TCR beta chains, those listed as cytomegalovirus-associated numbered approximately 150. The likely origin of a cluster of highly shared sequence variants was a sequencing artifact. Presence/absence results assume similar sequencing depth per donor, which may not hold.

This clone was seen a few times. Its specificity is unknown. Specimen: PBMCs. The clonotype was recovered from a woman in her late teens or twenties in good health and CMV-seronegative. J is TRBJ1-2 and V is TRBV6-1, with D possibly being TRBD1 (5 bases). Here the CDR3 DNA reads TGTGCCAGCAGTGACAGGGCCTATGGCTACACCTTC. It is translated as CASSDRAYGYTF.